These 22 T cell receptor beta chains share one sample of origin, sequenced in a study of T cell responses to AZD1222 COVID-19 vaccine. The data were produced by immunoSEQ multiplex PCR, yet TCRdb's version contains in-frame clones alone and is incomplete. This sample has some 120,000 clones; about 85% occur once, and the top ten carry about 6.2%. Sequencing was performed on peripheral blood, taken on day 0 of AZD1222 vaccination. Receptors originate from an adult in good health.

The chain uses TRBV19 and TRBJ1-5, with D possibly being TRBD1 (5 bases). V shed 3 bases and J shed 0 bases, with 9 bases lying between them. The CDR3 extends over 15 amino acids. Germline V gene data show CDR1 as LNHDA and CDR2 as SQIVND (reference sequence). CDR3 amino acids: CASSIFRDSNQPQHF. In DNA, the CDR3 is TGTGCCAGTAGTATCTTCAGGGATAGCAATCAGCCCCAGCATTTT.

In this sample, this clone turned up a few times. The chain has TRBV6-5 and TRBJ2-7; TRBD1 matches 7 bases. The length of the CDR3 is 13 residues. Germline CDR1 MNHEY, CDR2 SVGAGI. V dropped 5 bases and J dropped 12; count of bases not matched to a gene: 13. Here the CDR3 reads CASSPYPGGQRYF. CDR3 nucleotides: TGTGCCAGCAGTCCCTACCCAGGGGGACAGAGGTACTTC.

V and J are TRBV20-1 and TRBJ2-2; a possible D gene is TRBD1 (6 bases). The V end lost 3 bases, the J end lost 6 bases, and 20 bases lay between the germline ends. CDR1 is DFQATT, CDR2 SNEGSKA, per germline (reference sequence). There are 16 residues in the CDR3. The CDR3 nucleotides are TGCAGTGCTAGTGCGGGCAGGGGCGCGCAGGCCGGGGAGCTGTTTTTT. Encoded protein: CSASAGRGAQAGELFF.

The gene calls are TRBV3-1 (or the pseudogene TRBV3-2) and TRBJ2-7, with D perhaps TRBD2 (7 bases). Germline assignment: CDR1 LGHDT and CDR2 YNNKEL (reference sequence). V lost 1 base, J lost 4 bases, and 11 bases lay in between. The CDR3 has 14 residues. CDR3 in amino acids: CASSQARGAYEQYF. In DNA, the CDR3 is TGTGCCAGCAGCCAAGCTCGGGGGGCTTACGAGCAGTACTTC.

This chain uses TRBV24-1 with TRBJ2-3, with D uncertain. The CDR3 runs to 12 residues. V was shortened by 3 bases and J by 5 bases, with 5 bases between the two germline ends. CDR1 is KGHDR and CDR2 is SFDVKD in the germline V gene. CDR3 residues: CATSDRLDTQYF. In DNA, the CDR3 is TGTGCCACCAGTGATAGATTAGATACGCAGTATTTT.

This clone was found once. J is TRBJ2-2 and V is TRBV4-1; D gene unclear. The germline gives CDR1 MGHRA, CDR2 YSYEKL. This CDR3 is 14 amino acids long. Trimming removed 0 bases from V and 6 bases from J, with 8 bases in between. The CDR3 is CASSQDRTSGELFF. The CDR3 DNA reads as TGCGCCAGCAGCCAAGATAGAACGTCCGGGGAGCTGTTTTTT.

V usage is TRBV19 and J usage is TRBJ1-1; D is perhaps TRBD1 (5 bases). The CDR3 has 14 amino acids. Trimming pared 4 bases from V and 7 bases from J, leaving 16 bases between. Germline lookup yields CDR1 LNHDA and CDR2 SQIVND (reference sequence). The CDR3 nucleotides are TGTGCCAGTAGTAAAGAAAGACCGACAGATGAAGCTTTCTTT. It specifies CASSKERPTDEAFF. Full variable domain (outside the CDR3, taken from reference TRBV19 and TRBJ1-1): DGGITQSPKYLFRKEGQNVTLSCEQNLNHDAMYWYRQDPGQGLRLIYYSQIVNDFQKGDIAEGYSVSREKKESFPLTVTSAQKNPTAFYLCASSKERPTDEAFFGQGTRLTVV.

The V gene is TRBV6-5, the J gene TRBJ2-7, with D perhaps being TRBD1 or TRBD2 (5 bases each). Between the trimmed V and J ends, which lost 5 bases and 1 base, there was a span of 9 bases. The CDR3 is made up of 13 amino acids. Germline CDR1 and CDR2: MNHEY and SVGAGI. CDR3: CASSPGPSYEQYF. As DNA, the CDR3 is TGTGCCAGCAGTCCGGGACCTTCCTACGAGCAGTACTTC.

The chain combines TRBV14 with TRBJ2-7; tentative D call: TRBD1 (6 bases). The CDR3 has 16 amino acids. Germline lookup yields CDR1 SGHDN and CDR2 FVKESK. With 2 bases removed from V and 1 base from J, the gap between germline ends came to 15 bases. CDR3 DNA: TGTGCCAGCAGCCAAATGACGGGTACAGGGTCCTACGAGCAGTACTTC. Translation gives CASSQMTGTGSYEQYF.

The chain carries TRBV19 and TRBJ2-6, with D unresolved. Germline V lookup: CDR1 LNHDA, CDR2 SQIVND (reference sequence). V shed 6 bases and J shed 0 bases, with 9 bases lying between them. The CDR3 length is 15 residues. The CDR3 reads CASRAGYSGANVLTF. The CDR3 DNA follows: TGTGCCAGTAGGGCCGGATACTCTGGGGCCAACGTCCTGACTTTC.

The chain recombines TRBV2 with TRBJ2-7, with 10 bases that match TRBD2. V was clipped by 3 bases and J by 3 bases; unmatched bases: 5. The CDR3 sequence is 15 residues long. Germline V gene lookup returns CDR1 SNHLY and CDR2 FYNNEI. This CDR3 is CASSDAAGGLYEQYF. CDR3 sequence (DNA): TGTGCCAGCAGTGACGCAGCGGGGGGGCTCTACGAGCAGTACTTC. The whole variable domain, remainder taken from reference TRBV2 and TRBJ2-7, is EPEVTQTPSHQVTQMGQEVILRCVPISNHLYFYWYRQILGQKVEFLVSFYNNEISEKSEIFDDQFSVERPDGSNFTLKIRSTKLEDSAMYFCASSDAAGGLYEQYFGPGTRLTVT.

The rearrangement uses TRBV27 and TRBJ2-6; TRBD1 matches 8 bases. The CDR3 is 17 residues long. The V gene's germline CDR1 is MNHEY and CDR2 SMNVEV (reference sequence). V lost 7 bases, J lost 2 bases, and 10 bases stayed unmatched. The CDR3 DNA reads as TGTGCCAGCAAGACCCGACAGGGGAGGACTGGGGCCAACGTCCTGACTTTC. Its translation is CASKTRQGRTGANVLTF. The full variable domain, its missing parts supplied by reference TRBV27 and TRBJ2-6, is EAQVTQNPRYLITVTGKKLTVTCSQNMNHEYMSWYRQDPGLGLRQIYYSMNVEVTDKGDVPEGYKVSRKEKRNFPLILESPSPNQTSLYFCASKTRQGRTGANVLTFGAGSRLTVL.

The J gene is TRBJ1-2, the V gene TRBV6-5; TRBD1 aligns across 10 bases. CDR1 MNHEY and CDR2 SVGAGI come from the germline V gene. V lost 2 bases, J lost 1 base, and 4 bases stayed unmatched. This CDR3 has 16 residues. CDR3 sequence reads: CASSYTGQGGNYGYTF. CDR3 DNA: TGTGCCAGCAGTTACACAGGACAGGGGGGTAACTATGGCTACACCTTC.

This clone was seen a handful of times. This CDR3 is CASSWETGNYGYTF. DNA for the CDR3: TGCGCCAGCAGCTGGGAAACAGGGAACTATGGCTACACCTTC. This sequence joins TRBV5-1 and TRBJ1-2, with D perhaps matching TRBD1 (6 bases). The CDR3 extends over 14 amino acids. Deletions cut 3 bases from V and 2 bases from J, with 11 bases between. Germline loops: CDR1 SGHRS, CDR2 YFSETQ.

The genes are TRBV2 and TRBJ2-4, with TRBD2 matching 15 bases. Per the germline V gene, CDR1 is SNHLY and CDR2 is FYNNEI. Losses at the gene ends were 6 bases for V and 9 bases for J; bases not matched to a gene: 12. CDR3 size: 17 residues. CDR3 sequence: CASRRGLAGGPTFIQYF. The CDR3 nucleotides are TGTGCCAGCAGGCGGGGACTAGCGGGGGGACCCACTTTCATTCAGTACTTC.

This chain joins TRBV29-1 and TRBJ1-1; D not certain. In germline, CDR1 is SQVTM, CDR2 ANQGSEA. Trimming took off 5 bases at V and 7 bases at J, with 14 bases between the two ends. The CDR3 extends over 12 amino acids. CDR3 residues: CSVLRAVGEAFF. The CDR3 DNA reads TGCAGCGTTCTCCGGGCCGTGGGTGAAGCTTTCTTT.

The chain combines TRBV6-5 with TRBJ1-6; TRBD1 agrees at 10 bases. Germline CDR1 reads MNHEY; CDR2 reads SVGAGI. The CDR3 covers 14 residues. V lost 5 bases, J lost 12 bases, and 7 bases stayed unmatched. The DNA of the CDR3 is TGTGCCAGCAGTACCGGGACAGGGGTGGGACCCCTCCACTTT. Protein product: CASSTGTGVGPLHF.

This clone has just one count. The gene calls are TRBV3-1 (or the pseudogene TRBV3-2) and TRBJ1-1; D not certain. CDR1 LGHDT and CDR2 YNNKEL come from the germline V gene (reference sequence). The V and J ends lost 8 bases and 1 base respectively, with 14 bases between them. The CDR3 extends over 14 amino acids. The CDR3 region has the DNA TGTGCCAGCGGGGAGACGGTGGGGAACACTGAAGCTTTCTTT. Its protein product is CASGETVGNTEAFF.

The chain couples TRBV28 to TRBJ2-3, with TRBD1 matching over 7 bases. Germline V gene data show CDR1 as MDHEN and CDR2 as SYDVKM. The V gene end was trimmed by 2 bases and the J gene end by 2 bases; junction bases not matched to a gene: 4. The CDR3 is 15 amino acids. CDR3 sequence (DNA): TGTGCCAGCAGTTTAGACAGGGTATACACAGATACGCAGTATTTT. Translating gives CASSLDRVYTDTQYF.

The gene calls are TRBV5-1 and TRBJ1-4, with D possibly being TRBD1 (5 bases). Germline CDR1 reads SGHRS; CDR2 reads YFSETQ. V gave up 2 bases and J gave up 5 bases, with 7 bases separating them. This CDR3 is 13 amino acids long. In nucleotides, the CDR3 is TGCGCCAGCAGCTTTTGGGGGAATGAAAAACTGTTTTTT. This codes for CASSFWGNEKLFF.

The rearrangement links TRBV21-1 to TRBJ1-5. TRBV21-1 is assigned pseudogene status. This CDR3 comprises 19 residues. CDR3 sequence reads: CASTKFAGDPAFFCQPQHF. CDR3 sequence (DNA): TGTGCCAGCACCAAGTTTGCGGGGGACCCCGCTTTTTTCTGCCAGCCCCAGCATTTT.

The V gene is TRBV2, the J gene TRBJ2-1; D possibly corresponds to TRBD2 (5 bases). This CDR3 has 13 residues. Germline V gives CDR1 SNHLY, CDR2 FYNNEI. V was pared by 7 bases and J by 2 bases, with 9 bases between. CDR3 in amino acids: CASTPGAYNEQFF. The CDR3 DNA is TGTGCCAGCACCCCCGGGGCCTACAATGAGCAGTTCTTC.